This passage covers 2 T cell receptor beta chains from one sample sequenced in a study of graft-versus-host responses after intestinal transplantation. Clones were read by immunoSEQ multiplex PCR, and TCRdb kept only the in-frame ones, dropping some. Of 8,000 or so clones in the sample, about 90% were seen once. The material was PBMCs, obtained about 30 days after intestinal transplant. The receptors here all came from a human patient who received an intestinal transplant, so some T cells may come from the graft donor.

The chain couples TRBV15 to TRBJ1-1, with TRBD1 matching over 7 bases. CDR1 is LNHNV and CDR2 is YYDKDF in the germline V gene (reference sequence). The V and J ends lost 5 bases and 0 bases, in that order; junction bases with no gene match: 6. The CDR3 covers 15 residues. The CDR3 is CATSVSGGMNTEAFF. The CDR3 nucleotides read TGTGCCACCAGCGTCTCAGGGGGTATGAACACTGAAGCTTTCTTT.

The chain couples TRBV29-1 to TRBJ1-2; D gene ambiguous. The CDR3 spans 12 residues. V lost 3 bases, J lost 3 bases, and 8 bases lay in between. The germline V gene has CDR1 SQVTM and CDR2 ANQGSEA. The chain's CDR3 is CSVEGMDYGYTF. CDR3 bases: TGCAGCGTTGAGGGTATGGACTATGGCTACACCTTC.